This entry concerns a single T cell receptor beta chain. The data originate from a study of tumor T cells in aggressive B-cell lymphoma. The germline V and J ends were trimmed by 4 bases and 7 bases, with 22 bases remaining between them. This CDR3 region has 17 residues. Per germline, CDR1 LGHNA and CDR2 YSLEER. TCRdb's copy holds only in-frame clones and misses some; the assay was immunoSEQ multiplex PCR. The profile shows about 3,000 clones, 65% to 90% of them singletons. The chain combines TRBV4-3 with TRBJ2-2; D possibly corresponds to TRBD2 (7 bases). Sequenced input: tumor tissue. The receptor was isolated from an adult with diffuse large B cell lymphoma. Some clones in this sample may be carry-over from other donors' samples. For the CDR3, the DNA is TGCGCCAGCAGCCCTCCCAGACTAGGAGGGGGGGGCGGGGAGCTGTTTTTT. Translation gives CASSPPRLGGGGGELFF.